This section outlines one TCR beta chain sequence together with its context. This clone's antigen is unknown. Qualities for individual bases were not recorded, and no much larger clone is one base off. This entry comes from a study of identical twins (TCRdb year 2016). Concerning the study at large: To test whether fetal clonotypes persist, this study deep-sequenced TCR alpha and beta repertoires from monozygotic twins, from unrelated adults of various ages, and from cord blood. To rule out contamination, the twin experiments were replicated at different times with different library preparation protocols.

Study-level results and caveats: Out-of-frame TCR alpha sharing in monozygotic twins was systematically underestimated by recombination models, whereas sharing between unrelated individuals was in agreement with the recombination models. Invariant T cells such as MAIT and iNKT could partly confound zero-insertion analyses, though diverse VJ usage argued against this for most clonotypes. Compared with coincidental sharing between unrelated individuals, out-of-frame TCR alpha sequences shared between twins showed an excess of sequences with low generation probability. Conclusions relied on cross-sectional statistical analysis, since the same donors could not be followed over many years. A weaker excess of twin sharing was found in beta out-of-frame sequences because the signal-to-noise ratio was lowered by fewer shared sequences. Fewer insertions were carried by abundant cord blood beta clonotypes; a weaker similar trend was observed in young adult naive repertoires, while no such trend was observed in memory repertoires.

Trimming takes 6 bases from V and 0 bases from J, and the germline ends sit 11 bases apart. CDR3 length: 14 amino acids, cysteine to phenylalanine. CDR3 DNA is the only sequence kept; it has 42 bases, read in frame from the first base. Based on the germline V gene, the CDR1 and CDR2 sequences are SGHDN and FVKESK. Every donor was a healthy Caucasian. The twin cohort comprised three pairs of female monozygotic twins, all aged roughly 18 to 29 years. CD4+ and CD8+ T cell populations were isolated with positive isolation kits from Invitrogen. Receptor amplification or capture employed 5' RACE. TCRdb names Illumina HiSeq 2000 as the instrument used. Template switching introduced a universal primer binding site; the final cDNA contained a unique molecular identifier, enabling accurate counting of TCR cDNA molecules. First-strand cDNA for TCR alpha and beta chains was synthesized from specific primers in the conserved constant-segment region. To control for contamination, every cDNA library was double barcoded, receiving both a SMART-Mk sample barcode and Illumina barcodes. TruSeq adapter sequences and Illumina sample barcodes were added in two successive PCR steps. The Illumina HiSeq platform was used with custom primers to sequence TCR alpha and beta cDNA libraries. The study's own analysis went as follows. MiGEC was used to process raw reads and extract unique molecular identifiers, and MiXCR was used to find CDR3 positions. For each individual, recombination models were inferred using an EM algorithm with the repgenHMM and IGoR tools. Shared clonotypes were analyzed with the tcR package in R, and sharing was normalized by the product of cloneset sizes. To study raw recombination without the effects of thymic and clonal selection, out-of-frame nonproductive sequences were analyzed. TCRdb trimmed the raw reads at Q25, called clones with MiXCR and kept productive beta chains. Each entry merges the rows of one CDR3 protein and shows their most common DNA and genes. The V and J calls follow TCRdb's processing rather than the paper's. A total of roughly 500,000 distinct CDR3 sequences appear in this sample, about 20% of them only once. 0.91% of the sample lies in the top ten.

This sample was also put to use in a study of T cells expressing NK-cell markers. As the second publication notes: TCR beta-chain repertoires were profiled in sorted CD3+CD56+NKG2C+, CD3+CD56+NKG2C- and CD3+CD56-NKG2C+ T-cell subsets from several donors. Among the eight sequenced donors, only one was HCMV-seronegative, while the other seven were HCMV-seropositive. To restrict sorting to alphabetaTCR-expressing T cells, an anti-gammadeltaTCR antibody was added in several experiments. In more than five donors, the dominant CD3+CD56+NKG2C+ clonotypes were found to rank among the top 10 CD8+ clonotypes and to make up about 1.0-8% of CD8+ T cells. Those dominant clonotypes were again the most abundant among CD3+CD56-NKG2C+ cells in a few donors, at roughly 25-65%. It remained unclear whether the expanded NKG2C-expressing T cell clones were specific for HCMV antigens. The study sequenced eight donors, all healthy volunteers chosen at random: three men and five women. HCMV serostatus was determined by detecting HCMV-specific IgG in serum with a commercial ELISA kit. Reads were demultiplexed and grouped by UMI with MIGEC, and clonotypes were assembled and quantified with MiTCR. To exclude erroneous sequences, any TCR cDNA sequence not supported by at least two reads was discarded. The tcR package was used for downstream repertoire analysis, with clonotypes matched between fractions based on CDR3 nucleotide sequence plus V segment. VDJmatch was used to annotate antigen specificity against VDJdb, with one amino acid substitution in CDR3 allowed.

In this chain, TRBV14 is recombined with TRBJ1-1; the D gene cannot be named for sure. Sequencing was performed on CD4+ T cells sorted from blood. The TCR originated in a woman under 30 in good health. The CDR3 has the sequence CASRPSIMNTEAFF. The DNA sequence is given as TGTGCCAGCAGACCGTCTATAATGAACACTGAAGCTTTCTTT.